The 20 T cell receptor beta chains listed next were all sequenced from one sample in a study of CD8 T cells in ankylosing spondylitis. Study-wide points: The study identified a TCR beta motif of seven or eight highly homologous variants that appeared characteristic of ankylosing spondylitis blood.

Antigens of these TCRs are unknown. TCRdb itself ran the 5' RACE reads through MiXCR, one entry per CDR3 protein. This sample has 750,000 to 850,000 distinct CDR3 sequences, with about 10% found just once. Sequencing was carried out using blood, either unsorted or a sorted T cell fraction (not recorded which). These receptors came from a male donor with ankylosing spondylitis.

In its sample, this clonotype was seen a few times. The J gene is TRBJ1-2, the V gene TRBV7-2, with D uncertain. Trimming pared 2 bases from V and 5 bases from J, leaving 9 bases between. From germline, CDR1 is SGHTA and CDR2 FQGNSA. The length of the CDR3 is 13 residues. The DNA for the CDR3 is TGTGCCAGCAGCTTAACTCTGAAATATGGCTACACCTTC. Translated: CASSLTLKYGYTF.

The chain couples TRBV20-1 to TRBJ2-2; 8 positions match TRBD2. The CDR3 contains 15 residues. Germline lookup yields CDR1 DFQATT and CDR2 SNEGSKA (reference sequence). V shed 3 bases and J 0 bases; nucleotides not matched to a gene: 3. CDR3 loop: CSASSGTANTGELFF. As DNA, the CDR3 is TGCAGTGCTAGTAGCGGGACGGCGAACACCGGGGAGCTGTTTTTT.

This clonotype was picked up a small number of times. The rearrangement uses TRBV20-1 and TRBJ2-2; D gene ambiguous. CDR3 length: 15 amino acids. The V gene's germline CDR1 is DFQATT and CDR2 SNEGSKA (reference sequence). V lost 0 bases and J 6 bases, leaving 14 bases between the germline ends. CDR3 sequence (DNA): TGCAGTGCTAGAGATTGGACGCCCCGACCCGGGGAGCTGTTTTTT. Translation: CSARDWTPRPGELFF.

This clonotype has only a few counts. CDR3 residues: CASSKGADLYGYTF. The CDR3 DNA sequence: TGTGCCAGCAGCAAAGGGGCGGATCTTTATGGCTACACCTTC. The chain uses TRBV5-5 and TRBJ1-2; TRBD1 is a possible D gene (5 bases). The CDR3 covers 14 residues. The ends were cut back, 4 bases at V and 5 bases at J, with 15 bases in the middle. The germline gives CDR1 SGHKS, CDR2 YYEKEE (reference sequence).

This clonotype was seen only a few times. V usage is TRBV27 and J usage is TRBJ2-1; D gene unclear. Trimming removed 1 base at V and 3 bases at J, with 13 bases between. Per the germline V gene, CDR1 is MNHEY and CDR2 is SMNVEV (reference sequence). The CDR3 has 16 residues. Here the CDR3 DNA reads TGTGCCAGCAGTTTATTTGGCCCGGTTGGCTACAATGAGCAGTTCTTC. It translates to CASSLFGPVGYNEQFF.

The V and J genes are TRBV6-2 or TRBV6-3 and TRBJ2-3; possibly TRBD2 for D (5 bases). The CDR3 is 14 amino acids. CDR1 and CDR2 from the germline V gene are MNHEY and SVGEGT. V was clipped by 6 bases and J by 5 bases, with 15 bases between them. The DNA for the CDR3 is TGTGCCAGCAGCCCCCACGGGGATGGAGATACGCAGTATTTT. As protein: CASSPHGDGDTQYF.

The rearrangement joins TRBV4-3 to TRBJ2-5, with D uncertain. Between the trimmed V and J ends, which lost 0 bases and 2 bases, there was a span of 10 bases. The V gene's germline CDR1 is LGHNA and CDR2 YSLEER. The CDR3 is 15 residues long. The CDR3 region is CASSQDTRIQETQYF. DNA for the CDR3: TGCGCCAGCAGCCAAGATACCAGAATACAAGAGACCCAGTACTTC.

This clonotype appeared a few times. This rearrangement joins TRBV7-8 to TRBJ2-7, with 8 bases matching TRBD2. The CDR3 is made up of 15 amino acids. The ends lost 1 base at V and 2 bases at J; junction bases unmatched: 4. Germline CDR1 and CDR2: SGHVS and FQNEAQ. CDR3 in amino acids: CASSLEPGGPYEQYF. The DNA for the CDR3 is TGTGCCAGCAGCTTAGAACCGGGAGGGCCCTACGAGCAGTACTTC.

CDR3 DNA: TGTGCCAGCAGCTTAGCGTGGGGGAGCAATCAGCCCCAGCATTTT. Residues: CASSLAWGSNQPQHF. The rearrangement joins TRBV7-8 to TRBJ1-5; D may be TRBD1 (5 bases). Germline CDR1 reads SGHVS; CDR2 reads FQNEAQ. The ends were cut back, 0 bases at V and 1 base at J, with 7 bases in the middle. The CDR3 runs to 15 residues.

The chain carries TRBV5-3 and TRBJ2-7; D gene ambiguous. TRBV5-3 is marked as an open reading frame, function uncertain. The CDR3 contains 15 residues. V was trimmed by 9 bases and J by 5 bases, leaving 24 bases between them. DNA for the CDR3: TGTGCCACCTCAATCCCGGGCCATCAAGTAAACGAGCAGTACTTC. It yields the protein CATSIPGHQVNEQYF.

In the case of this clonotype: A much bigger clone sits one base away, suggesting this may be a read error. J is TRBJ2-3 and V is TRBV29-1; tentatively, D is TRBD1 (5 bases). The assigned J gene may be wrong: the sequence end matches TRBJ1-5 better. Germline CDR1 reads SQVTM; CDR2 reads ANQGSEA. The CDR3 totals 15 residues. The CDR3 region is CSVWPPGGSTDTQHF. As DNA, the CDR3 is TGCAGCGTTTGGCCACCGGGGGGGAGCACAGATACGCAGCATTTT.

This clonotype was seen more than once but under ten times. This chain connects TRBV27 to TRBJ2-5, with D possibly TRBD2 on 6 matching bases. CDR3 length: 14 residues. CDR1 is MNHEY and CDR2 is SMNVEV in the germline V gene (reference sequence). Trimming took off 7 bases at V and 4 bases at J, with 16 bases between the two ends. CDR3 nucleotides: TGTGCCAGCACCTACACTGGGGGACTAGAGACCCAGTACTTC. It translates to CASTYTGGLETQYF.

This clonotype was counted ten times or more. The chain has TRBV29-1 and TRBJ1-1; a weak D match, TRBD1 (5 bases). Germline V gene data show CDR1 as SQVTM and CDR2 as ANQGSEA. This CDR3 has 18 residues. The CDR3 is CTTERGRVSRKVNTEAFF. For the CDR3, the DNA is TGCACCACCGAACGGGGACGCGTATCGAGAAAGGTGAACACTGAAGCTTTCTTT. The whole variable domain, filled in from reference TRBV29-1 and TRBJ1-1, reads SAVISQKPSRDICQRGTSLTIQCQVDSQVTMMFWYRQQPGQSLTLIATANQGSEATYESGFVIDKFPISRPNLTFSTLTVSNMSPEDSSIYLCTTERGRVSRKVNTEAFFGQGTRLTVV.

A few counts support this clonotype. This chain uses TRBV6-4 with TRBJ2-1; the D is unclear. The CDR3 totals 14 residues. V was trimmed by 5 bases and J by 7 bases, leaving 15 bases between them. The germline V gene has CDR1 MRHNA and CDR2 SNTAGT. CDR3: CASSRSQRSNEQFF. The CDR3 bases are TGTGCCAGCAGTCGATCCCAACGCTCTAATGAGCAGTTCTTC.

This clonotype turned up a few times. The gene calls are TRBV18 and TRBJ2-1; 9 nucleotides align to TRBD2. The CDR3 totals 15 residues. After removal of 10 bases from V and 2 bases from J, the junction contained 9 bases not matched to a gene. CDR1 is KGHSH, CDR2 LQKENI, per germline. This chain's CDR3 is CATHQASGTYNEQFF. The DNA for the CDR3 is TGTGCCACCCACCAGGCTAGCGGGACCTACAATGAGCAGTTCTTC.

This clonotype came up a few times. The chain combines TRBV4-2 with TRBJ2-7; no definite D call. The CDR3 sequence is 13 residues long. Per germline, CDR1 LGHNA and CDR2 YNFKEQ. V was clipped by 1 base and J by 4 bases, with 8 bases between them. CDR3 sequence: CASSQGAGYEQYF. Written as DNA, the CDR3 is TGTGCCAGCAGCCAAGGGGCCGGGTACGAGCAGTACTTC.

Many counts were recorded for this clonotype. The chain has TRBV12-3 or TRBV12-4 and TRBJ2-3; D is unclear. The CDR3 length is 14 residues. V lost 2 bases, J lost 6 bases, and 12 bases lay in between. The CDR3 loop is CASSLRRITDTQYF. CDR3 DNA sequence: TGTGCCAGCAGTTTACGACGGATTACGGATACGCAGTATTTT.

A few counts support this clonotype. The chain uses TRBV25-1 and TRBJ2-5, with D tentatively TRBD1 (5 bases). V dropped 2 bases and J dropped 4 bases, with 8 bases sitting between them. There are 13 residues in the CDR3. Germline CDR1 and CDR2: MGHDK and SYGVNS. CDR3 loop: CASSEQGRETQYF. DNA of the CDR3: TGTGCCAGCAGTGAACAGGGTCGAGAGACCCAGTACTTC.

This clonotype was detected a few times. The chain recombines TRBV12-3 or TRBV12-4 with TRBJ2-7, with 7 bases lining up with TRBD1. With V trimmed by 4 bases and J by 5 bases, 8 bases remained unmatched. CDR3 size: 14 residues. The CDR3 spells CASSSHRGGDEQYF. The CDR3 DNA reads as TGTGCCAGCAGTTCACATAGAGGGGGCGACGAGCAGTACTTC.

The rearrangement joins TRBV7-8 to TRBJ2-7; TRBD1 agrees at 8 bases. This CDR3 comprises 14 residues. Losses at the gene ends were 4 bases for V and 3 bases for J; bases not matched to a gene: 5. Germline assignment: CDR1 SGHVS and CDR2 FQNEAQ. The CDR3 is CASSSRTGNYEQYF. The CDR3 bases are TGTGCCAGCAGCTCGAGGACAGGGAACTACGAGCAGTACTTC.